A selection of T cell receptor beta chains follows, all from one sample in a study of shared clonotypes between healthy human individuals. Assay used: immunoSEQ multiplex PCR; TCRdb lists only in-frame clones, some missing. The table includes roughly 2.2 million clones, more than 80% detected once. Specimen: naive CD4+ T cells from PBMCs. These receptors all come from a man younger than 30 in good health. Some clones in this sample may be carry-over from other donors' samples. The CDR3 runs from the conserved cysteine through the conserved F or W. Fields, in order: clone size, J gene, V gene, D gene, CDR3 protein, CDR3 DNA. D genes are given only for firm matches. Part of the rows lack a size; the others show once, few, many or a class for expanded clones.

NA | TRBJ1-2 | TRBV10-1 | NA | CASSESGSYGYTF | TGCGCCAGCAGTGAGTCAGGGAGCTATGGCTACACCTTC
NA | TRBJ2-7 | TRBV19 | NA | CASAEQGANEQYF | TGTGCCAGCGCAGAACAGGGAGCCAACGAGCAGTACTTC
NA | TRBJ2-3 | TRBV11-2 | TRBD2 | CASSLVLARDTQYF | TGTGCCAGCAGCTTAGTACTAGCGCGGGATACGCAGTATTTT
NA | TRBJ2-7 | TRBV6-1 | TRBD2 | CASSDWTSGTYEQYF | TGTGCCAGCAGTGACTGGACTAGCGGGACATACGAGCAGTACTTC
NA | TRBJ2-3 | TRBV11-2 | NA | CASSPRGSGPTTRADTQYF | TGTGCCAGCAGCCCCAGAGGTAGCGGACCAACAACTCGGGCAGATACGCAGTATTTT
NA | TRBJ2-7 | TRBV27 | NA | CASSLGQGQWNEQYF | TGTGCCAGCAGTTTAGGGCAGGGTCAATGGAACGAGCAGTACTTC
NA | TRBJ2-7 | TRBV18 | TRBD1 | CASSPGTGFAYEQYF | TGTGCCAGCTCACCCGGGACAGGTTTCGCCTACGAGCAGTACTTC
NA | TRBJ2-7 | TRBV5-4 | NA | CASSLDRGLNGQYF | TGTGCCAGCAGCTTGGATCGAGGCCTAAACGGGCAGTACTTC
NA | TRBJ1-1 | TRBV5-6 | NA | CASRNGQNTEAFF | TGTGCCAGCAGAAATGGACAGAACACTGAAGCTTTCTTT
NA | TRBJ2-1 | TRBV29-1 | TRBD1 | CSGAGTGVNEQFF | TGCAGCGGAGCCGGGACAGGGGTCAATGAGCAGTTCTTC
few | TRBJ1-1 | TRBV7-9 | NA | CASSLVQGDTEAFF | TGTGCCAGCAGCTTAGTACAGGGAGACACTGAAGCTTTCTTT
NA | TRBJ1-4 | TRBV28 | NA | CASSLWQNEKLFF | TGTGCCAGCAGTTTGTGGCAGAATGAAAAACTGTTTTTT
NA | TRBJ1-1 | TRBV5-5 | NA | CASSMDRNTEAFF | TGTGCCAGCAGCATGGACAGAAACACTGAAGCTTTCTTT
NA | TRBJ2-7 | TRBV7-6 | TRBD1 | CASSTRQGSTYEQYF | TGTGCCAGCAGCACCCGACAGGGGTCGACCTACGAGCAGTACTTC
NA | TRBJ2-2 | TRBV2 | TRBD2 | CASSVVAGGIGELFF | TGTGCCAGCAGTGTGGTAGCGGGAGGTATCGGGGAGCTGTTTTTT
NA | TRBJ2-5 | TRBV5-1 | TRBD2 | CASSSGTSGRLVETQYF | TGCGCCAGCAGCTCCGGGACTAGCGGGAGGCTCGTAGAGACCCAGTACTTC
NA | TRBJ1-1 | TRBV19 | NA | CASSIGGYAYEAFF | TGTGCCAGTAGTATCGGAGGGTACGCCTATGAAGCTTTCTTT
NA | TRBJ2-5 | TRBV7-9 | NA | CASSLVGVQETQYF | TGTGCCAGCAGCTTAGTCGGCGTCCAAGAGACCCAGTACTTC
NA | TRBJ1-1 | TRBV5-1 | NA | CASSLLPREANTEAFF | TGCGCCAGCAGCTTGCTACCCAGGGAAGCGAACACTGAAGCTTTCTTT
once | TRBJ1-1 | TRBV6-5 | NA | CASSPRGLEAFF | TGTGCCAGCAGTCCCCGGGGCCTCGAAGCTTTCTTT
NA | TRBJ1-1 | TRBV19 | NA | CASSIDWAGGDEAFF | TGTGCCAGTAGTATAGATTGGGCTGGAGGGGATGAAGCTTTCTTT
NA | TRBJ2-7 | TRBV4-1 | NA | CASSQFGARREQYF | TGCGCCAGCAGCCAATTTGGTGCCCGTAGAGAGCAGTACTTC
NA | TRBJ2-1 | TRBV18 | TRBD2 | CASSPSQRGLAGLDEQFF | TGTGCCAGCTCACCCTCTCAAAGAGGGCTAGCGGGATTGGATGAGCAGTTCTTC
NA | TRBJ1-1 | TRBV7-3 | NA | CASSLGASNTEAFF | TGTGCCAGCAGCTTAGGGGCCTCGAACACTGAAGCTTTCTTT
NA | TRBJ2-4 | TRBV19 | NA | CASAKGWAGENIQYF | TGTGCCAGCGCAAAAGGATGGGCAGGGGAAAACATTCAGTACTTC
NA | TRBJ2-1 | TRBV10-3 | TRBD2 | CAIRGSGGSLYNEQFF | TGTGCCATCAGGGGGAGCGGGGGGAGCCTGTACAATGAGCAGTTCTTC
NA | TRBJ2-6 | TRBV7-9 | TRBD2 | CASSLGGLAGDAGANVLTF | TGTGCCAGCAGCTTAGGGGGACTAGCGGGAGACGCTGGGGCCAACGTCCTGACTTTC
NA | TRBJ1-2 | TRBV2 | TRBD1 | CASSSQTGAADGYTF | TGTGCCAGCAGTTCCCAGACAGGGGCCGCGGATGGCTACACCTTC
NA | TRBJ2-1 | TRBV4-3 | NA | CASSQGTSYNEQFF | TGCGCCAGCAGCCAAGGGACCTCCTACAATGAGCAGTTCTTC
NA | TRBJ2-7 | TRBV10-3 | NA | CAITQGDEQYF | TGTGCCATCACGCAGGGTGACGAGCAGTACTTC
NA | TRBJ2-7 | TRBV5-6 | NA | CASSRWGSGLNYEQYF | TGTGCCAGCAGCCGATGGGGGAGCGGGTTGAACTACGAGCAGTACTTC
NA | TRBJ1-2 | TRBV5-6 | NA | CASSLTNERDGYTF | TGTGCCAGCAGCCTGACAAACGAGCGGGATGGCTACACCTTC
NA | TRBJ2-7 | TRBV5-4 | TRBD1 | CASSPVPGTGDEQYF | TGTGCCAGCAGCCCGGTCCCGGGGACAGGTGACGAGCAGTACTTC
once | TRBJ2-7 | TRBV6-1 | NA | CATTTAYEQYF | TGTGCCACCACGACAGCCTACGAGCAGTACTTC
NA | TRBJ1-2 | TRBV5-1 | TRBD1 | CASSSSSPGGGNYGYTF | TGCGCCAGCAGCTCCTCCTCTCCAGGGGGGGGCAACTATGGCTACACCTTC
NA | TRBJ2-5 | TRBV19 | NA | CASSIGTGSQETQYF | TGTGCCAGTAGTATAGGCACAGGGTCCCAAGAGACCCAGTACTTC
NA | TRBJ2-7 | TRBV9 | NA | CASSPTVTSSYEQYF | TGTGCCAGCAGCCCGACGGTTACCTCCTCCTACGAGCAGTACTTC
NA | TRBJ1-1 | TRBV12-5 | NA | CASGLGQPGPPEAFF | TGTGCTAGTGGTTTGGGCCAGCCCGGACCCCCTGAAGCTTTCTTT
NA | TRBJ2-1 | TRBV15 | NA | CATRGAVTSSYNEQFF | TGTGCCACCAGAGGGGCAGTAACGAGCTCCTACAATGAGCAGTTCTTC
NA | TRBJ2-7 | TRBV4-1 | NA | CASSQDQQLGYSRTYEQYF | TGCGCCAGCAGCCAAGATCAGCAACTCGGGTACTCGAGAACCTACGAGCAGTACTTC
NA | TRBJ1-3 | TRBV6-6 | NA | CASSYSVSSGNTIYF | TGTGCCAGCAGTTACTCGGTGAGCTCTGGAAACACCATATATTTT
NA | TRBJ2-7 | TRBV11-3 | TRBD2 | CASSHGKREAPSYEQYF | TGTGCCAGCAGCCATGGGAAGCGGGAGGCCCCCTCCTACGAGCAGTACTTC
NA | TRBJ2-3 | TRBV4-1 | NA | CASSHRLARPSDTQYF | TGCGCCAGCAGCCATCGGCTAGCGAGACCCAGTGATACGCAGTATTTT
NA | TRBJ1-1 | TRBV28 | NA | CASSFGGVRGMAEAFF | TGTGCCAGCAGTTTTGGGGGCGTCCGGGGGATGGCTGAAGCTTTCTTT
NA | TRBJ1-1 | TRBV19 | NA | CASQLSNGALNTEAFF | TGTGCCAGTCAACTGTCCAACGGGGCCTTGAACACTGAAGCTTTCTTT
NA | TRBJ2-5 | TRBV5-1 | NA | CASSLGPGLAEETQYF | TGCGCCAGCAGCTTGGGTCCCGGGCTAGCAGAAGAGACCCAGTACTTC
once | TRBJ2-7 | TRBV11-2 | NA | CASSSFGSRGGEQYF | TGTGCCAGCAGCTCGTTTGGGAGCCGCGGTGGCGAGCAGTACTTC
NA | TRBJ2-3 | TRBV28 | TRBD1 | CASSEPGQGSDTQYF | TGTGCCAGCAGCGAACCGGGACAGGGGTCAGATACGCAGTATTTT
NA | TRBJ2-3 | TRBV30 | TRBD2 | CALAGTSVDTDTQYF | TGTGCCTTGGCCGGGACTAGCGTTGACACAGATACGCAGTATTTT
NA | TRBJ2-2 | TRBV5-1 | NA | CASSLGLPGELFF | TGCGCCAGCAGCTTAGGACTTCCCGGGGAGCTGTTTTTT
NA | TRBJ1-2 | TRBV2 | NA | CAADPGWGYGYTF | TGTGCCGCTGACCCGGGGTGGGGCTATGGCTACACCTTC
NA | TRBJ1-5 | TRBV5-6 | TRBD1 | CASSSRDRAAGPQHF | TGTGCCAGCAGCTCCCGGGACAGGGCCGCGGGGCCCCAGCATTTT
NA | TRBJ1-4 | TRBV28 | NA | CATQFRGGRGNEKLFF | TGTGCCACCCAGTTTAGGGGGGGCAGGGGTAATGAAAAACTGTTTTTT
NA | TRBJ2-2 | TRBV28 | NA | CASTLGGVDTGELFF | TGTGCCAGCACCCTAGGCGGTGTGGACACCGGGGAGCTGTTTTTT